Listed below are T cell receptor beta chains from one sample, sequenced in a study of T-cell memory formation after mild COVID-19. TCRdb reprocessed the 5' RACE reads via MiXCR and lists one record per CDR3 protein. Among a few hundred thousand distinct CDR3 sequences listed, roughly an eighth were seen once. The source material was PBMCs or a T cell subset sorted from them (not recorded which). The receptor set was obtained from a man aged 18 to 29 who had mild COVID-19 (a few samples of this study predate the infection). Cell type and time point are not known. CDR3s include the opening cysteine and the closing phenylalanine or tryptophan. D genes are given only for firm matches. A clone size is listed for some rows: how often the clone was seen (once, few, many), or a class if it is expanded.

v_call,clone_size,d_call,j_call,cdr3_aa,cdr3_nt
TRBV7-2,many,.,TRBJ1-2,CASSLDLWAGADGYTF,TGTGCCAGCAGCTTAGATCTCTGGGCAGGGGCGGATGGCTACACCTTC
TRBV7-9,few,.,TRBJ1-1,CASSLVLGENTEAFF,TGTGCCAGCAGCTTAGTTCTGGGGGAGAACACTGAAGCTTTCTTT
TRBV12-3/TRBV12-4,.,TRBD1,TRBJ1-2,CASNPTGGNYGYTF,TGTGCCAGCAATCCGACAGGGGGTAACTATGGCTACACCTTC
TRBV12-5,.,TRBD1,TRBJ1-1,CASGKTGEGREAFF,TGTGCTAGTGGTAAGACAGGGGAGGGGAGAGAAGCTTTCTTT
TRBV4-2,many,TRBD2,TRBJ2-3,CASSQDRAGGTDTQYF,TGTGCCAGCAGCCAAGATCGAGCGGGGGGCACAGATACGCAGTATTTT
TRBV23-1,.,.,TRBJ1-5,CASSLPRGYSNQPQHF,TGCGCCAGCAGTCTACCCCGGGGGTATAGCAATCAGCCCCAGCATTTT
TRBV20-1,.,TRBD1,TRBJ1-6,CSASAGGLGNSPLHF,TGCAGTGCTAGCGCAGGGGGCTTAGGAAATTCACCCCTCCACTTT
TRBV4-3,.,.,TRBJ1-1,CASSQGTRGEGEAFF,TGCGCCAGCAGCCAAGGGACCAGGGGTGAAGGTGAAGCTTTCTTT
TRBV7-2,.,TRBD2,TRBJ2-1,CASSLGLAGVPGYNEQFF,TGTGCCAGCAGCTTAGGACTAGCGGGGGTCCCGGGGTACAATGAGCAGTTCTTC
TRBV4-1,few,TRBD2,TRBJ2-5,CASSTSGGGTQYF,TGCGCCAGCAGCACTAGCGGGGGGGGGACCCAGTACTTC
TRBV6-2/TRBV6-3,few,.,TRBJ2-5,CASSYGGHVTETQYF,TGTGCCAGCAGTTACGGGGGGCACGTCACGGAGACCCAGTACTTC
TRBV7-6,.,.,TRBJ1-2,CASSLDGAVYGYTF,TGTGCCAGCAGCTTAGATGGCGCTGTCTATGGCTACACCTTC
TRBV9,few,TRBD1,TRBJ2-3,CASSVGQGGTDTQYF,TGTGCCAGCAGCGTAGGCCAGGGGGGCACAGATACGCAGTATTTT
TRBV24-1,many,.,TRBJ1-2,CATSDAGTVGGYTF,TGTGCCACCAGTGACGCTGGCACGGTGGGTGGCTACACCTTC
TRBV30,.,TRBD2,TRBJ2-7,CACHRGDAYYEQYF,TGTGCCTGCCACCGGGGGGACGCATACTACGAGCAGTACTTC
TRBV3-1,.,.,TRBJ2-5,CASSRDSLETQYF,TGTGCCAGCAGCCGGGACTCCCTGGAGACCCAGTACTTC
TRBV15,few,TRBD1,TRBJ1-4,CATRPGQGRGVLFF,TGTGCCACCAGGCCGGGACAGGGGAGAGGTGTACTGTTTTTT
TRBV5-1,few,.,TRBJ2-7,CASSLDLYSPSYEQYF,TGCGCCAGCAGCTTGGACTTATACTCCCCATCCTACGAGCAGTACTTC
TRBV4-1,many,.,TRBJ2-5,CASSQGGGQETQYF,TGCGCCAGCAGCCAAGGTGGGGGACAAGAGACCCAGTACTTC
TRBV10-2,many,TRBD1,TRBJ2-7,CASSAAGGEYEQYF,TGCGCCAGCAGTGCCGCAGGGGGCGAGTACGAGCAGTACTTC
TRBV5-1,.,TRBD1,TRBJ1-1,CASSILGQGTEAFF,TGCGCCAGCAGCATCCTGGGACAGGGGACTGAAGCTTTCTTT
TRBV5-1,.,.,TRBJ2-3,CASSLDRPMDTQYF,TGCGCCAGCAGCTTAGACCGGCCGATGGATACGCAGTATTTT
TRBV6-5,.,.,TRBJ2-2,CASGSRLVGTGELFF,TGTGCCAGTGGATCTAGACTAGTGGGGACCGGGGAGCTGTTTTTT
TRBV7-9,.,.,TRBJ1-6,CASSWGGNSPLHF,TGTGCCAGCAGCTGGGGGGGAAATTCACCCCTCCACTTT
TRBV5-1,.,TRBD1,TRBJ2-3,CASSGQGIDTQYF,TGCGCCAGCAGTGGACAGGGCATAGATACGCAGTATTTT
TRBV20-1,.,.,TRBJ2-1,CSGGGTPNLNEQFF,TGCAGTGGGGGAGGTACCCCTAATCTTAATGAGCAGTTCTTC
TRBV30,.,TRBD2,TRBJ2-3,CAWSVGLAGHTDTQYF,TGTGCCTGGAGTGTAGGGCTAGCGGGGCACACAGATACGCAGTATTTT
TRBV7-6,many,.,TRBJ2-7,CASSLSGTASYEQYF,TGTGCCAGCAGCTTATCCGGGACGGCGTCCTACGAGCAGTACTTC
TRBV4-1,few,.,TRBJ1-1,CASSQEVGGATEAFF,TGCGCCAGCAGCCAAGAGGTGGGGGGCGCGACTGAAGCTTTCTTT
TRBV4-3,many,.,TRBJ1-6,CASSPQGLHSPLHF,TGCGCCAGCAGCCCCCAGGGCCTCCATTCACCCCTCCACTTT
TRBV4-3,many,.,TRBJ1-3,CASSQDGLGNTIYF,TGCGCCAGCAGCCAAGATGGGCTGGGAAACACCATATATTTT
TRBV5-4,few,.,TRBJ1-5,CASGTTPQHF,TGTGCCAGCGGAACGACGCCCCAGCATTTT
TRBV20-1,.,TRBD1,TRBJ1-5,CSAPTGTGNVGSVGQPQHF,TGCAGTGCACCCACCGGGACAGGGAACGTGGGGTCCGTGGGGCAGCCCCAGCATTTT
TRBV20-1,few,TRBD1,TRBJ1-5,CSASGQGARMSNQPQHF,TGCAGTGCTAGCGGACAGGGGGCGAGGATGAGCAATCAGCCCCAGCATTTT
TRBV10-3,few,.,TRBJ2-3,CAIGSTDTQYF,TGTGCCATCGGAAGTACAGATACGCAGTATTTT
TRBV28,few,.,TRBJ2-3,CASTSPGPLNGDTQYF,TGTGCCAGCACCTCCCCCGGGCCCCTCAACGGAGATACGCAGTATTTT
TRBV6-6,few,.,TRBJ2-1,CASSYPFEGEQFF,TGTGCCAGCAGTTACCCCTTCGAGGGTGAGCAGTTCTTC
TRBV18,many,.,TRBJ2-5,CASSHPLETQYF,TGTGCCAGCTCACACCCCCTAGAGACCCAGTACTTC
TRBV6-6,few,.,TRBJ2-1,CASDSFPGTPYNEQFF,TGTGCCAGCGACTCGTTCCCCGGGACTCCTTACAATGAGCAGTTCTTC
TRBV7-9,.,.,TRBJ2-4,CASSFDPGGGAKNIQYF,TGTGCCAGCAGCTTCGACCCCGGTGGGGGAGCCAAAAACATTCAGTACTTC
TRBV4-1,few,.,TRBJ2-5,CASRRIGGYQETQYF,TGCGCCAGCCGCAGAATTGGCGGCTACCAAGAGACCCAGTACTTC
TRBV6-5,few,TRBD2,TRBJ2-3,CASSQVAGGPDTQYF,TGTGCCAGCAGCCAGGTAGCGGGGGGGCCGGATACGCAGTATTTT
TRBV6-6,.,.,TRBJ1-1,CASSSRKVNTEAFF,TGTGCCAGCAGTTCGAGAAAAGTGAACACTGAAGCTTTCTTT
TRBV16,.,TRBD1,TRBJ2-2,CASRRPTGGANTGELFF,TGTGCCAGCAGACGTCCTACAGGGGGCGCGAACACCGGGGAGCTGTTTTTT
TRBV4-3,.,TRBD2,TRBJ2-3,CASSQEEAGRTDTQYF,TGCGCCAGCAGCCAAGAGGAAGCGGGGCGCACAGATACGCAGTATTTT
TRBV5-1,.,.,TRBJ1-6,CASSLGAGSPSPLHF,TGCGCCAGCAGCTTGGGGGCAGGGAGCCCTTCACCCCTCCACTTT
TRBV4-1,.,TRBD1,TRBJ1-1,CASSQPVRGIRSEAFF,TGCGCCAGCAGCCAGCCTGTCAGGGGGATCAGGTCTGAAGCTTTCTTT
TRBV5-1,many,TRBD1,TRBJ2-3,CASSPGQGSDTQYF,TGCGCCAGCAGCCCGGGACAGGGTTCAGATACGCAGTATTTT